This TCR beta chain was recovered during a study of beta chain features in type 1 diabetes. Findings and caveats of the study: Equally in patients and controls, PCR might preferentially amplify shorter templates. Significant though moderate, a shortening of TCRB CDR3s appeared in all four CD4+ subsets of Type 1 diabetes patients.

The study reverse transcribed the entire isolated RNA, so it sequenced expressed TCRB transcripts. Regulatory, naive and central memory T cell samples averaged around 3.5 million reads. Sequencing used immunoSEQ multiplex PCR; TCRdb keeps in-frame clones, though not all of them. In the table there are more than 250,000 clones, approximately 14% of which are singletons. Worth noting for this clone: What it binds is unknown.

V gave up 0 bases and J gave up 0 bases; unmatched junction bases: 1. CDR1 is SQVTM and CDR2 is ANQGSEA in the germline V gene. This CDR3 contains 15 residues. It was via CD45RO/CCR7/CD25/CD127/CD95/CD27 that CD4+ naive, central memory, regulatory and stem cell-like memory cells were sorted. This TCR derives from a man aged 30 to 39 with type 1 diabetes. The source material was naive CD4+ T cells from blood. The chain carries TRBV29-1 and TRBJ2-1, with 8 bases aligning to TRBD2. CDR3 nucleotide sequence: TGCAGCGTTGAAGATCGGGGGGGCTCCTACAATGAGCAGTTCTTC. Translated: CSVEDRGGSYNEQFF.